This TCR beta chain was found in a study of T cell clusters in autoimmune cytopenias. TRB was amplified from about 250 ng of peripheral blood genomic DNA per sample. This clonotype is identified as medium-sized from frequency. Its cognate antigen is unknown. Whole-study findings and limits: Healthy donors had approximately 3.3-fold more exclusive TRB clusters than active autoimmune hepatitis patients.

The CDR3 spans 14 residues. Germline-derived CDR1 and CDR2 are DFQATT and SNEGSKA (reference sequence). TRB rearrangements were amplified by touch-down multiplex PCR with mixed TRB-A/B primers. TCRdb reprocessed the multiplex PCR reads and stores each CDR3 protein as one record, lacking DNA. In total, the table holds roughly 5,000 distinct CDR3 sequences. The chain has TRBV20-1 and TRBJ2-3; TCRdb calls TRBD2, which cannot be checked without DNA. The TCR originated in a human donor with an autoimmune cytopenia or autoimmune hepatitis (not recorded which). What was sequenced was peripheral blood. CDR3 amino acids: CSAPEREGTDTQYF.